This T cell receptor (beta chain) was captured by sequencing in a study of CD8 T cells in Susac syndrome. Overall study context: Sequencing included Susac syndrome patients, six of them with active disease and fewer than 10 in remission.

cDNA came from 0.5 to 1 ug RNA primed by random hexamers. immunoSEQ multiplex PCR amplified TCR beta CDR3 across 54 Vbeta, 13 Jbeta. TCRdb reanalysed the immunoSEQ multiplex PCR reads using MiXCR and keeps one entry per CDR3 protein. This repertoire shows some 110,000 distinct CDR3 sequences, around 94% found once; its top ten account for about 0.42%. The sequenced target, TCR beta, came from blood CD8+ and CD4+ T cells. Study-wide results and caveats: The number of Susac-specific public clones found was approximately 17 in total CD8+ repertoires and four or five in CD8+ TEMRA repertoires.

On this clonotype: Antigen specificity is unknown.

The germline V gene has CDR1 SEHNR and CDR2 FQNEAQ (reference sequence). This CDR3 spans 12 amino acids. V lost 1 base and J lost 8, with 8 bases in between. The sequencing input was CD8+ T cells from PBMCs. The TCR comes from a human donor with Susac syndrome. The V and J genes are TRBV7-9 and TRBJ1-2; D is unclear. CDR3 loop: CASSLGADGYTF. CDR3 coding DNA: TGTGCCAGCAGCTTAGGGGCTGACGGCTACACCTTC. Combining the CDR3 with reference TRBV7-9 and TRBJ1-2 gives the whole variable domain DTGVSQNPRHKITKRGQNVTFRCDPISEHNRLYWYRQTLGQGPEFLTYFQNEAQLEKSRLLSDRFSAERPKGSFSTLEIQRTEQGDSAMYLCASSLGADGYTFGSGTRLTVV.